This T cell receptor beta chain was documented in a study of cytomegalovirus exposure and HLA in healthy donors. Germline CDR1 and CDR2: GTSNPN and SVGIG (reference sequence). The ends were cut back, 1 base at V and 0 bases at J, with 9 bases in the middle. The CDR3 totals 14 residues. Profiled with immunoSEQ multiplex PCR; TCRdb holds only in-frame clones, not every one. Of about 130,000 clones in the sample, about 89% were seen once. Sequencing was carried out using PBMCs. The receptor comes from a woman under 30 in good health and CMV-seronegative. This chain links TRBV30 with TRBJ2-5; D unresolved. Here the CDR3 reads CAWSAVSDQETQYF. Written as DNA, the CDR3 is TGTGCCTGGAGTGCTGTGTCGGACCAAGAGACCCAGTACTTC. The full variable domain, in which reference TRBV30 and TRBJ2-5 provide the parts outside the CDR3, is SQTIHQWPATLVQPVGSPLSLECTVEGTSNPNLYWYRQAAGRGLQLLFYSVGIGQISSEVPQNLSASRPQDRQFILSSKKLLLSDSGFYLCAWSAVSDQETQYFGPGTRLLVL.